These T cell receptor beta chains were read from a single sample in a study of T-cell memory formation after mild COVID-19. TCRdb itself ran the 5' RACE reads through MiXCR, one entry per CDR3 protein. The table records about 180,000 distinct CDR3 sequences, approximately 16% of them present only once. Sequencing used PBMCs or a T cell subset sorted from them (not recorded which). These receptors were taken from an adult woman who had mild COVID-19 (a few samples of this study predate the infection). Cell type and time point are not known. Each CDR3 is given with its conserved first and last residue. A D gene is named only where the DNA matches it firmly. Part of the rows lack a size; the others show once, few, many or a class for expanded clones.

>.|TRBD2|TRBJ2-3|TRBV10-3
CAISGGGNTDTQYF
TGTGCCATCAGTGGGGGGGGAAACACAGATACGCAGTATTTT
>few|.|TRBJ1-2|TRBV7-2
CASSLDPADYGYTF
TGTGCCAGCAGCTTAGATCCGGCAGACTATGGCTACACCTTC
>.|TRBD2|TRBJ2-5|TRBV5-4
CASSLGRRGTSGSQETQYF
TGTGCCAGCAGCTTGGGTAGGCGTGGGACTAGCGGGAGTCAAGAGACCCAGTACTTC
>.|TRBD1|TRBJ2-7|TRBV6-6
CASSYSTGAYEQYF
TGTGCCAGCAGTTACTCGACAGGGGCCTACGAGCAGTACTTC
>.|.|TRBJ2-3|TRBV7-9
CASSEMRGNTDTQYF
TGTGCCAGCAGCGAAATGCGGGGAAACACAGATACGCAGTATTTT
>.|TRBD1|TRBJ2-5|TRBV10-3
CATNLRGRGEETQYF
TGTGCCACCAATCTCAGGGGGAGAGGGGAAGAGACCCAGTACTTC
>few|TRBD2|TRBJ2-2|TRBV7-2
CASSRERGNTGELFF
TGTGCCAGCAGCCGGGAGCGGGGGAACACCGGGGAGCTGTTTTTT
>.|.|TRBJ1-3|TRBV7-9
CASIKGGGNTIYF
TGTGCCAGTATAAAAGGAGGTGGAAACACCATATATTTT
>few|.|TRBJ2-5|TRBV29-1
CSVRANGETQYF
TGCAGCGTTAGGGCCAATGGGGAGACCCAGTACTTC
>.|.|TRBJ1-5|TRBV6-6
CASSWVDSINQPQHF
TGTGCCAGCAGTTGGGTGGACAGTATCAATCAGCCCCAGCATTTT
>.|.|TRBJ1-5|TRBV7-2
CASTPGGITNQPQHF
TGTGCCAGCACCCCTGGTGGGATCACCAATCAGCCCCAGCATTTT
>.|TRBD1|TRBJ2-1|TRBV12-3/TRBV12-4
CASSSYIGTVINEQFF
TGTGCCAGCAGTTCTTACATAGGGACAGTTATAAATGAGCAGTTCTTC
>.|TRBD1|TRBJ1-1|TRBV20-1
CSAKRGDRRAEAFF
TGCAGTGCTAAGAGGGGGGACAGAAGGGCTGAAGCTTTCTTT
>few|.|TRBJ2-5|TRBV12-3/TRBV12-4
CASSLTPNREETQYF
TGTGCCAGCAGCCTAACCCCTAACAGGGAAGAGACCCAGTACTTC
>.|.|TRBJ2-7|TRBV29-1
CSVAGAHEQYF
TGCAGCGTTGCGGGGGCTCACGAGCAGTACTTC
>.|TRBD1|TRBJ2-1|TRBV11-1
CASSSPTGEDYNEQFF
TGTGCCAGCAGCTCCCCGACAGGGGAGGACTACAATGAGCAGTTCTTC
>many|TRBD2|TRBJ2-1|TRBV5-1
CASSGGTSGRELGQFF
TGCGCCAGCAGCGGCGGGACTAGCGGGAGAGAACTCGGGCAGTTCTTC
>.|TRBD1|TRBJ1-2|TRBV7-9
CASSVRGQGNGYTF
TGTGCCAGCAGCGTCCGGGGACAGGGGAACGGCTACACCTTC
>few|TRBD1|TRBJ1-1|TRBV20-1
CSAATGQVNTEAFF
TGCAGTGCTGCTACGGGACAGGTGAACACTGAAGCTTTCTTT
>few|TRBD2|TRBJ2-1|TRBV9
CASSPRTGTTSYNEQFF
TGTGCCAGCAGCCCAAGGACCGGGACTACCTCTTACAATGAGCAGTTCTTC
>many|.|TRBJ1-2|TRBV12-3/TRBV12-4
CASSLNYGYTF
TGTGCCAGCAGTTTAAACTATGGCTACACCTTC
>.|.|TRBJ1-2|TRBV7-9
CASSSRGQTYGYTF
TGTGCCAGCAGCTCCCGCGGACAGACCTATGGCTACACCTTC
>few|TRBD1|TRBJ1-2|TRBV12-3/TRBV12-4
CASSPDRAGGYTF
TGTGCCAGCAGCCCGGACAGGGCCGGTGGCTACACCTTC
>few|.|TRBJ2-3|TRBV9
CASTSGTSTDTQYF
TGTGCCAGCACCTCCGGGACGTCCACAGATACGCAGTATTTT
>few|.|TRBJ1-2|TRBV20-1
CSARDTSF
TGCAGTGCTAGGGACACCTCCTTC
>few|.|TRBJ2-6|TRBV5-1
CASSLGGDGANVLTF
TGCGCCAGCAGCTTAGGAGGGGATGGGGCCAACGTCCTGACTTTC
>few|.|TRBJ2-3|TRBV4-2
CASSQDLSRSALSTDTQYF
TGTGCCAGCAGCCAAGATTTGAGTCGGAGCGCACTCAGCACAGATACGCAGTATTTT
>.|.|TRBJ2-7|TRBV5-5
CASSFSRYEQYF
TGTGCCAGCAGCTTTAGCAGATACGAGCAGTACTTC
>few|.|TRBJ1-1|TRBV24-1
CATFTKEPRGENTEAFF
TGTGCCACCTTTACAAAGGAGCCCCGGGGGGAGAACACTGAAGCTTTCTTT
>many|.|TRBJ1-1|TRBV6-1
CASSWGQNTEAFF
TGTGCCAGCAGCTGGGGACAAAACACTGAAGCTTTCTTT
>few|TRBD1|TRBJ1-2|TRBV29-1
CSVRGGLGYTF
TGCAGCGTTAGAGGGGGCTTGGGCTACACCTTC
>few|TRBD1|TRBJ1-1|TRBV6-5
CASSPDRSNTEAFF
TGTGCCAGCAGCCCGGACAGGTCGAACACTGAAGCTTTCTTT
>.|TRBD2|TRBJ2-7|TRBV20-1
CSARTSQTSYEQYF
TGCAGTGCTCGGACTAGCCAAACTTCCTACGAGCAGTACTTC
>many|TRBD1|TRBJ2-7|TRBV5-1
CASSLLGDSSYEQYF
TGCGCCAGCAGCTTGTTGGGGGACAGTTCCTACGAGCAGTACTTC
>few|TRBD2|TRBJ2-7|TRBV6-2/TRBV6-3
CASSYSPGLGLYEQYF
TGTGCCAGCAGTTACTCCCCCGGACTAGGACTATACGAGCAGTACTTC
>.|TRBD1|TRBJ1-2|TRBV14
CASSQETGDGYTF
TGTGCCAGCAGCCAAGAAACAGGGGATGGCTACACCTTC
>.|.|TRBJ1-1|TRBV7-8
CASMFREGSEAFF
TGTGCCAGCATGTTCAGGGAAGGCAGTGAAGCTTTCTTT
>once|TRBD2|TRBJ2-7|TRBV28
CASSSGGTSGNEQYF
TGTGCCAGCAGCTCAGGTGGGACTAGCGGGAACGAGCAGTACTTC
>few|TRBD2|TRBJ2-7|TRBV5-1
CASSLESSGSYEQYF
TGCGCCAGCAGCTTGGAGTCTAGCGGCTCCTACGAGCAGTACTTC
>.|.|TRBJ2-2|TRBV4-3
CASSQGWDTGELFF
TGCGCCAGCAGCCAGGGTTGGGACACCGGGGAGCTGTTTTTT
>few|.|TRBJ2-1|TRBV7-9
CASSSEGWEYNEQFF
TGTGCCAGCAGCTCAGAAGGGTGGGAGTACAATGAGCAGTTCTTC
>.|.|TRBJ2-7|TRBV6-2/TRBV6-3
CASSYIISADYEQYF
TGTGCCAGCAGTTACATCATTAGCGCGGACTACGAGCAGTACTTC
>few|.|TRBJ1-1|TRBV30
CAWSLTLLREAFF
TGTGCCTGGAGTCTTACCCTTCTTCGAGAAGCTTTCTTT
>.|TRBD2|TRBJ2-5|TRBV3-1
CASSSSGGTQYF
TGTGCCAGCAGCTCTAGCGGGGGGACCCAGTACTTC
>many|TRBD1|TRBJ2-5|TRBV12-3/TRBV12-4
CASSQGTGQETQYF
TGTGCCAGCAGCCAGGGGACAGGCCAAGAGACCCAGTACTTC
>few|.|TRBJ2-3|TRBV12-3/TRBV12-4
CANSWDLTGTQYF
TGTGCCAATTCATGGGACTTGACGGGTACGCAGTATTTT
>.|TRBD2|TRBJ2-3|TRBV2
CASRGTSNTDTQYF
TGTGCCAGCAGGGGGACTAGCAACACAGATACGCAGTATTTT
>.|.|TRBJ2-3|TRBV9
CASSVAVVADTQYF
TGTGCCAGCAGCGTAGCAGTCGTTGCGGATACGCAGTATTTT
>.|.|TRBJ2-7|TRBV7-2
CASSWTYQGTEQYF
TGTGCCAGCAGCTGGACATATCAGGGTACCGAGCAGTACTTC
>few|TRBD2|TRBJ2-1|TRBV29-1
CSSRLGVLAGGGYNEQFF
TGCAGCTCCCGCCTGGGGGTCCTAGCGGGAGGGGGCTACAATGAGCAGTTCTTC
>.|.|TRBJ1-1|TRBV6-1
CASSVELNTEAFF
TGTGCCAGCAGTGTGGAACTTAACACTGAAGCTTTCTTT
>.|TRBD1|TRBJ1-4|TRBV7-2
CASSRGGTGYEKLFF
TGTGCCAGCAGCCGGGGGGGGACAGGGTATGAAAAACTGTTTTTT
>few|.|TRBJ2-1|TRBV7-2
CASSDGLKGNNEQFF
TGTGCCAGCAGCGACGGTCTGAAGGGGAACAATGAGCAGTTCTTC
>.|.|TRBJ1-2|TRBV6-1
CASTLTARSGYTF
TGTGCCAGCACCTTGACAGCGCGGTCTGGCTACACCTTC
>.|TRBD2|TRBJ2-1|TRBV7-3
CASSSPTGGGASHEQFF
TGTGCCAGCAGCTCTCCCACTGGCGGGGGGGCCAGTCATGAGCAGTTCTTC